One and the same sample provided the 20 T cell receptor beta chains below, sequenced in a study of control samples from healthy donors and cancer patients. Sequencing used immunoSEQ multiplex PCR; TCRdb keeps in-frame clones, though not all of them. The data show roughly 68,000 clones, nearly 85% seen once. Sequencing input: blood. All receptors come from a man aged 55 to 70 in good health.

V and J are TRBV3-1 (or the pseudogene TRBV3-2) and TRBJ2-7; 9 bases fit TRBD2. This CDR3 has 17 residues. The V and J ends lost 4 bases and 2 bases, in that order; junction bases with no gene match: 12. From germline, CDR1 is LGHDT and CDR2 YNNKEL (reference sequence). In DNA form, the CDR3 reads TGTGCCAGCAGCCCCATTTCCAGCGGGAGGAACGCCTACGAGCAGTACTTC. As protein: CASSPISSGRNAYEQYF.

The V and J genes are TRBV5-4 and TRBJ2-1, with D perhaps matching TRBD2 (5 bases). The length of the CDR3 is 16 residues. V shed 0 bases and J shed 0 bases, with 10 bases lying between them. Germline V gene sequence: CDR1 SGHNT, CDR2 YYREEE (reference sequence). This CDR3 is CASSLANGNSYNEQFF. The CDR3 DNA is TGTGCCAGCAGCTTGGCCAACGGGAACTCCTACAATGAGCAGTTCTTC. Full variable domain (outside the CDR3, taken from reference TRBV5-4 and TRBJ2-1): ETGVTQSPTHLIKTRGQQVTLRCSSQSGHNTVSWYQQALGQGPQFIFQYYREEENGRGNFPPRFSGLQFPNYSSELNVNALELDDSALYLCASSLANGNSYNEQFFGPGTRLTVL.

The rearrangement uses TRBV10-1 and TRBJ1-5; D remains unclear. CDR3 length equals 10 residues. The ends were cut back, 10 bases at V and 7 bases at J, with 8 bases in the middle. Germline V gene sequence: CDR1 WNHNN, CDR2 SYGVQD (reference sequence). The CDR3 here is CANPPQPQHF. CDR3 in DNA: TGCGCCAACCCTCCCCAGCCCCAGCATTTT.

The rearrangement links TRBV18 to TRBJ2-1, with unresolved D. The germline V and J ends were trimmed by 3 bases and 8 bases, with 8 bases remaining between them. Germline loops: CDR1 KGHSH, CDR2 LQKENI. This CDR3 spans 12 amino acids. CDR3 sequence (DNA): TGTGCCAGCTCACCCTCATCAGATGAGCAGTTCTTC. This gives the protein CASSPSSDEQFF.

This clone was seen a handful of times. The rearrangement joins TRBV11-3 to TRBJ2-2; no firm D call. The CDR3 loop spans 13 amino acids. Trimming took off 6 bases at V and 1 base at J, with 6 bases between the two ends. Germline V CDR1 and CDR2: SGHNT, YENEEA. For the CDR3, the DNA is TGTGCCAGCAGTAAAGGGAACACCGGGGAGCTGTTTTTT. Its protein product is CASSKGNTGELFF.

This clone was found once. This chain connects TRBV6-2 or TRBV6-3 to TRBJ2-7; D is perhaps TRBD1 or TRBD2 (5 bases each). The germline V gene has CDR1 MNHEY and CDR2 SVGEGT. This CDR3 spans 15 amino acids. V was cut by 6 bases and J by 1 base, with 16 bases left in between. CDR3 region: CASSPAGTPSYEQYF. Here the CDR3 DNA reads TGTGCCAGCAGCCCAGCCGGGACCCCTTCCTACGAGCAGTACTTC.

The V gene is TRBV30, the J gene TRBJ2-7; TRBD1 is a possible D gene (5 bases). This CDR3 has 15 amino acids. V lost 2 bases and J 3 bases, leaving 17 bases between the germline ends. Germline V gene data show CDR1 as GTSNPN and CDR2 as SVGIG (reference sequence). CDR3 region: CAWSIDSSPDYEQYF. In DNA form, the CDR3 reads TGTGCCTGGAGTATCGACAGCTCCCCTGACTACGAGCAGTACTTC.

CDR3 sequence: CASSIGWGASNQPQHF. The CDR3 coding sequence is TGTGCCAGTAGTATAGGGTGGGGAGCCAGCAATCAGCCCCAGCATTTT. J is TRBJ1-5 and V is TRBV19; D uncertain. The V gene's germline CDR1 is LNHDA and CDR2 SQIVND (reference sequence). This CDR3 spans 16 amino acids. Trimming removed 1 base at V and 1 base at J, with 11 bases between.

The rearrangement joins TRBV19 to TRBJ1-5; D call uncertain. CDR3 size: 12 residues. Germline V lookup: CDR1 LNHDA, CDR2 SQIVND (reference sequence). V was shortened by 5 bases and J by 5 bases, with 7 bases between the two germline ends. The CDR3: CASSFLDQPQHF. The CDR3 region has the DNA TGTGCCAGTAGTTTTTTGGATCAGCCCCAGCATTTT.

This clone was seen ten or more times. The chain links TRBV7-9 to TRBJ2-7, with 10 bases fitting TRBD2. Looked up from germline, CDR1 is SEHNR and CDR2 is FQNEAQ (reference sequence). The CDR3 totals 15 residues. V gave up 8 bases and J gave up 4 bases; unmatched junction bases: 11. This CDR3 is CASSSMPSGSYEQYF. Here the CDR3 DNA reads TGTGCCAGCTCTTCGATGCCTAGCGGGAGTTACGAGCAGTACTTC.

The chain combines TRBV18 with TRBJ1-2, with 8 bases fitting TRBD1. The germline V gene encodes CDR1 KGHSH and CDR2 LQKENI. The CDR3 has 15 residues. Unmatched junction bases numbered 9, after V lost 6 bases and J lost 3 bases. The CDR3 is CASSPSRGRDYGYTF. For the CDR3, the DNA is TGTGCCAGCTCCCCCTCCAGGGGGCGCGACTATGGCTACACCTTC.

The CDR3 coding sequence is TGTGCCAGCAGTGAACTAGGGGGTGAGACCCAGTACTTC. Amino acid sequence: CASSELGGETQYF. The chain combines TRBV2 with TRBJ2-5, with D possibly TRBD1 on 6 matching bases. CDR1 is SNHLY and CDR2 is FYNNEI in the germline V gene. V was trimmed by 2 bases and J by 5 bases, leaving 9 bases between them. CDR3 size: 13 residues.

This sequence joins TRBV6-2 or TRBV6-3 and TRBJ2-2, with 7 bases that match TRBD1. V was clipped by 5 bases and J by 4 bases; unmatched bases: 10. The CDR3 runs 16 residues. Germline V gene lookup returns CDR1 MNHEY and CDR2 SVGEGT. As DNA, the CDR3 is TGTGCCAGCAGTCTCCCGTCGCAGGGGGTCACCGGGGAGCTGTTTTTT. It codes for CASSLPSQGVTGELFF.

J is TRBJ1-1 and V is TRBV19; D is ambiguous. The CDR3 spans 11 residues. Germline CDR1 and CDR2: LNHDA and SQIVND (reference sequence). The germline V and J ends were trimmed by 1 base and 10 bases, with 7 bases remaining between them. DNA of the CDR3: TGTGCCAGTAGTATAGGGGGTGTAGCTTTCTTT. Encoded protein: CASSIGGVAFF. Variable domain in full (rest from reference TRBV19 and TRBJ1-1): DGGITQSPKYLFRKEGQNVTLSCEQNLNHDAMYWYRQDPGQGLRLIYYSQIVNDFQKGDIAEGYSVSREKKESFPLTVTSAQKNPTAFYLCASSIGGVAFFGQGTRLTVV.

Only a few counts were recorded for this clone. The rearrangement joins TRBV5-6 to TRBJ1-1; possibly TRBD1 for D (5 bases). Trimming left V 2 bases short and J 7 bases short, with 9 bases between. Germline CDR1 is SGHDT and CDR2 is YYEEEE. The CDR3 runs to 12 residues. In DNA, the CDR3 is TGTGCCAGCAGCTTTTCAGGGAATGAAGCTTTCTTT. Its protein is CASSFSGNEAFF.

The chain recombines TRBV30 with TRBJ2-1; D may match TRBD1 or TRBD2 (7 bases each). The V end was cut by 0 bases, the J end by 6 bases, with 18 bases between. CDR3 length equals 16 residues. Per the germline V gene, CDR1 is GTSNPN and CDR2 is SVGIG (reference sequence). CDR3 loop: CAWSVPGGRAANEQFF. CDR3 in DNA: TGTGCCTGGAGTGTACCAGGGGGGAGGGCCGCCAATGAGCAGTTCTTC.

The J gene is TRBJ2-3, the V gene TRBV14, with TRBD2 identical over 12 bases. The CDR3 runs to 18 residues. Germline-derived CDR1 and CDR2 are SGHDN and FVKESK. V trimming: 4 bases; J trimming: 6 bases; junction bases outside the gene matches: 14. The CDR3 DNA reads TGTGCCAGCAGCCGCTCCGCCCGACTAGCGGGAGCAGGCGATACGCAGTATTTT. Amino acid sequence: CASSRSARLAGAGDTQYF. Drawing the rest from reference TRBV14 and TRBJ2-3, the complete variable domain is EAGVTQFPSHSVIEKGQTVTLRCDPISGHDNLYWYRRVMGKEIKFLLHFVKESKQDESGMPNNRFLAERTGGTYSTLKVQPAELEDSGVYFCASSRSARLAGAGDTQYFGPGTRLTVL.

Remarks on this clone: The identical CDR3 is also encoded by other nucleotide sequences in the sample. For the CDR3, the DNA is TGTGCCAGCAGCCTAAACAATGAGCAGTTCTTC. Protein product: CASSLNNEQFF. The chain combines TRBV14 with TRBJ2-1, with unresolved D. V was cut by 4 bases and J by 5 bases, with 3 bases left in between. The CDR3 runs 11 residues. CDR1 is SGHDN and CDR2 is FVKESK in the germline V gene.

The chain recombines TRBV5-1 with TRBJ2-7; D possibly corresponds to TRBD1 (6 bases). This CDR3 region has 13 residues. Germline values: CDR1 SGHRS, CDR2 YFSETQ. V lost 4 bases to trimming and J lost 3 bases, with 11 bases between them. The CDR3 is CASSEIGGYEQYF. The CDR3 DNA reads as TGCGCCAGCAGCGAGATAGGGGGCTACGAGCAGTACTTC.

This chain connects TRBV28 to TRBJ2-1; 7 bases fit TRBD2. Losses at the gene ends were 3 bases for V and 8 bases for J; bases not matched to a gene: 7. This CDR3 is built from 14 residues. CDR1 and CDR2 from the germline V gene are MDHEN and SYDVKM. CDR3 region: CASSLIGTIHEQFF. The CDR3, as DNA: TGTGCCAGCAGTTTGATAGGGACTATTCATGAGCAGTTCTTC.